One sample yielded the 3 T cell receptor beta chains listed below, sequenced in a study of control samples from healthy donors and cancer patients. Clones were read by immunoSEQ multiplex PCR, and TCRdb kept only the in-frame ones, dropping some. This listing includes about 210,000 clones. The sequencing input was blood. The origin of the receptors is a woman in her twenties or thirties in good health.

The genes are TRBV28 and TRBJ1-3; 8 nucleotides line up with TRBD1. From germline, CDR1 is MDHEN and CDR2 SYDVKM. Losses at the gene ends were 10 bases for V and 7 bases for J; bases not matched to a gene: 9. The CDR3 is 13 amino acids. Here the CDR3 reads CATKKTGVNTIYF. DNA for the CDR3: TGTGCCACAAAGAAGACAGGGGTGAACACCATATATTTT.

The chain links TRBV2 to TRBJ2-7; maybe TRBD1 (6 bases). The CDR3 has 15 residues. Trimming took off 3 bases at V and 5 bases at J, with 17 bases between the two ends. CDR1 is SNHLY and CDR2 is FYNNEI in the germline V gene. Here the CDR3 reads CASSDSPARGHEQYF. The CDR3 DNA sequence: TGTGCCAGCAGTGACAGTCCCGCCAGGGGCCACGAGCAGTACTTC.

The chain is built from TRBV28 and TRBJ1-1, with D maybe TRBD1 (5 bases). Germline V gene data show CDR1 as MDHEN and CDR2 as SYDVKM. CDR3 size: 14 residues. Trimming took 2 bases from V and 6 from J, leaving 13 bases between them. The CDR3 region is CASSLNGGRSEAFF. The CDR3 nucleotides read TGTGCCAGCAGTTTAAACGGGGGACGGTCTGAAGCTTTCTTT.